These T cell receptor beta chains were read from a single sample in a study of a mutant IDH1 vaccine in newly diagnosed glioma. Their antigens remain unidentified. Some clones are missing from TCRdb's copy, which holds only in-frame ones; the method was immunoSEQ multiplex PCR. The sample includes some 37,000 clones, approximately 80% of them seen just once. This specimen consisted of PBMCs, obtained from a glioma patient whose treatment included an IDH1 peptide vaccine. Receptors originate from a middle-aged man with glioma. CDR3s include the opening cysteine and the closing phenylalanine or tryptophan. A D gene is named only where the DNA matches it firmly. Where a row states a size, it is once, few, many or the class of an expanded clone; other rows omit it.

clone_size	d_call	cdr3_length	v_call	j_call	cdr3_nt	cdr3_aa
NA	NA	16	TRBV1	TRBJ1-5	TGCACCAGCAGCCAAGTAGGAAGGGCCCCCTATCCGGCCCAGCATTTT	CTSSQVGRAPYPAQHF
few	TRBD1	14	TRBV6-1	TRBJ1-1	TGTGCCAGCAGTAAAGGACAGGGTTTCACTGAAGCTTTCTTT	CASSKGQGFTEAFF
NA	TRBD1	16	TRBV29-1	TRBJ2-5	TGCAGCGTTGAAGATGGGACAGGGGTACCGCAAGAGACCCAGTACTTC	CSVEDGTGVPQETQYF
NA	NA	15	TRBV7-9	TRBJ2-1	NA	CASSSSGGAYNEQFF
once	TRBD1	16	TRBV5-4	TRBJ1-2	TGTGCCAGCAGCCAACCCATCAGACAGGGACTCTATGGCTACACCTTC	CASSQPIRQGLYGYTF
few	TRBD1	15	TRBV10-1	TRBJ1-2	TGCGCCAGCAGTGACCGGACAGGGTGGATTGGTGGCTACACCTTC	CASSDRTGWIGGYTF
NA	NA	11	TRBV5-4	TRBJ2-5	TGTGCCAGCAGCCTAAAAGAGACCCAGTACTTC	CASSLKETQYF
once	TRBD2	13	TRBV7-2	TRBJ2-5	TGTGCCAGCAGCTTTGGACTAGCGGAGACCCAGTACTTC	CASSFGLAETQYF
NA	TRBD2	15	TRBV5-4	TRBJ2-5	TGTGCCAGCAGCTCACCGGGACTAGCTTTAGAGACCCAGTACTTC	CASSSPGLALETQYF
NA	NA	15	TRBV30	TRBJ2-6	TGTGCCTGGAGTCCGCCGTGGTCTGGGGCCAACGTCCTGACTTTC	CAWSPPWSGANVLTF
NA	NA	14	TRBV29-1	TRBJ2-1	TGCAGCGTTGCGGGGTGGCAGGTTGGAAATGAGCAGTTCTTC	CSVAGWQVGNEQFF
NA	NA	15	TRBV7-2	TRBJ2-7	TGTGCCAGCAGCCCCCCTGCGGGGGCCGCCTACGAGCAGTACTTC	CASSPPAGAAYEQYF
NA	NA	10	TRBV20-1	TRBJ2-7	TGCAGTGTATATAGTGGGGAGCAGTACTTC	CSVYSGEQYF
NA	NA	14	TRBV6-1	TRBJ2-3	TGTGCCAGCAGCAGGGAAGTCTTCGCAGATACGCAGTATTTT	CASSREVFADTQYF
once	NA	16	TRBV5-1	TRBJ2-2	TGCGCCAGCAGCGCCGGATCGACGGCGAACACCGGGGAGCTGTTTTTT	CASSAGSTANTGELFF
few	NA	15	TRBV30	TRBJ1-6	TGTGCCTGGAGTGTGCAACAGGCGCTCAGTTCACCCCTCCACTTT	CAWSVQQALSSPLHF
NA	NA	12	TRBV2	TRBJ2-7	TGTGCCAGCCGGACCGACAGCTACGAGCAGTACTTC	CASRTDSYEQYF
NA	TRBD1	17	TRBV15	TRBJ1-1	TGTGCCACCAGCAGAGATGACAGGGGGAGGGGGAACACTGAAGCTTTCTTT	CATSRDDRGRGNTEAFF